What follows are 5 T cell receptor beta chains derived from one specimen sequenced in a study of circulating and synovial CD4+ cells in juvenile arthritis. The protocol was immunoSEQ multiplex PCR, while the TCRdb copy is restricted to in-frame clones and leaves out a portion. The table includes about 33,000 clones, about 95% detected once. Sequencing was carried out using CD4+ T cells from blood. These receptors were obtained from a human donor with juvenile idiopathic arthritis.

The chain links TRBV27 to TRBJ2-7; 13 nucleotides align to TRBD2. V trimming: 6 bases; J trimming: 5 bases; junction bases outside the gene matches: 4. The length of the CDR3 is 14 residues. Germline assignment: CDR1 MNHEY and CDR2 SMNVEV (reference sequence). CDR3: CASRRTSGSNEQYF. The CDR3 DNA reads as TGTGCCAGCAGGCGGACTAGCGGGAGTAACGAGCAGTACTTC.

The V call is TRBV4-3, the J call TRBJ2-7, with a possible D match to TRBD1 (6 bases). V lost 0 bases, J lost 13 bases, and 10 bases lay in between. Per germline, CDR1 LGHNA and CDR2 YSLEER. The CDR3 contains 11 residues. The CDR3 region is CASSQEGALYF. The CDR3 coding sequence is TGCGCCAGCAGCCAAGAGGGGGCCCTATACTTC.

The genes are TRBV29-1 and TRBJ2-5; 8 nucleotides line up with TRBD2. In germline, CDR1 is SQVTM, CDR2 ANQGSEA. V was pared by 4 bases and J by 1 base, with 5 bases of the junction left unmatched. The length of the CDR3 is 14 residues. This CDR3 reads CSVAPGGGQETQYF. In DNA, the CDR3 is TGCAGCGTTGCGCCCGGGGGGGGCCAAGAGACCCAGTACTTC.

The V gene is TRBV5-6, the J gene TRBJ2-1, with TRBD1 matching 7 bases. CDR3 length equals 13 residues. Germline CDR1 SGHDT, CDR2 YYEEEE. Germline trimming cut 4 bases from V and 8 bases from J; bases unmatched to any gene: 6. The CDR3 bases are TGTGCCAGCAGCAGGGGGCGTGGGTATGAGCAGTTCTTC. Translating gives CASSRGRGYEQFF.

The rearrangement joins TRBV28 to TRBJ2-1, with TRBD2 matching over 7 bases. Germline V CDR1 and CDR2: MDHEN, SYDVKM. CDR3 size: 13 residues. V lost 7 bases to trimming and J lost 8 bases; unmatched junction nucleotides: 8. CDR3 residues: CASTPGTIDEQFF. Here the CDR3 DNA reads TGTGCCAGCACCCCTGGGACTATAGATGAGCAGTTCTTC.